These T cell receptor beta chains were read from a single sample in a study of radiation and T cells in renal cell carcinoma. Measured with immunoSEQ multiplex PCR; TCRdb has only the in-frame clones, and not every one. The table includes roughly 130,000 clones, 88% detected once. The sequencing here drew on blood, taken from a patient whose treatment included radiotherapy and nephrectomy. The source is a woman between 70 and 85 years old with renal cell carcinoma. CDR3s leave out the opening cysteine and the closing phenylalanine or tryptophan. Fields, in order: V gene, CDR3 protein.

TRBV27 ASSLSGTVGNTEAF
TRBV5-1 ASSLDRADQPQH
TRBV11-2 ASSLSILAGEQF
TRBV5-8 ASSLVAGAGGTEAF
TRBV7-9 ASSFMGPNTEAF
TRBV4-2 ASSQDVNSWGYT
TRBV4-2 ASSQDGTGFFSYNSPLH
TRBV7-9 ASSFTGGLGETQY
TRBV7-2 ASSPTGGAMNIQY
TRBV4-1 ASSPSGQGSVNPNNEQF
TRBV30 AWNKGGGRQETQY
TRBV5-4 ASSLGGGSADTQY
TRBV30 AWKEVGPAGEQY
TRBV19 ATRRAYSNQPQH
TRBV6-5 ASSPTGSNQPQH
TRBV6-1 ASSEGLAGAQF
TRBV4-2 ASSFRGDGANVLT
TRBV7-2 ASSLGQGSNSPLH